The sequence of this T cell receptor (beta chain) was determined in a study of blood T cells in healthy people across ages. This clonotype showed up many times. Its antigen is not identified. At least 7 million PBMCs were isolated per sample. Germline trimming cut 8 bases from V and 8 bases from J; bases unmatched to any gene: 11. This CDR3 has 14 amino acids. Germline V gene sequence: CDR1 SGHTA, CDR2 FQGNSA. A sample-barcoded 5' primer and a J-beta primer mix were used in a second PCR of roughly 7 to 11 cycles. Via MiXCR, TCRdb re-called the 5' RACE reads, giving one row per CDR3 protein. The sample shows about 1.6 million distinct CDR3 sequences, around 35% of them seen only once. General study points: Possibly confounding the expanded clonotype changes was the fact that donor CMV status was unknown.

Sample: blood. This clonotype originated in a young woman in good health. This chain uses TRBV7-2 with TRBJ2-3; 9 bases are a match to TRBD2. The CDR3 sequence is CASAPSGAHGTQYF. Here the CDR3 DNA reads TGTGCCAGCGCGCCTAGCGGGGCCCACGGTACGCAGTATTTT.